Listed below are T cell receptor beta chains from one sample, sequenced in a study of T cell changes during pregnancy in multiple sclerosis. Libraries were prepared by immunoSEQ multiplex PCR; TCRdb keeps only in-frame clonotypes and omits some of them. The sample shows 58,000 or so clones, approximately 91% of them seen only once. The specimen comprised CD4+ T cells from peripheral blood mononuclear cells, sampled in the third trimester of pregnancy. These TCRs come from a female donor with multiple sclerosis, enrolled in a pregnancy study. Each CDR3 is given with its conserved first and last residue.

V gene,CDR3 protein
TRBV6-1,CASREVGGNPYEQYF
TRBV12-5,CASAPGGVLPFYEQYF
TRBV19,CASSGGEGIGNQPQHF
TRBV4-2,CASSQDRQGAYEQYF
TRBV11-1,CASSRRADTQYF
TRBV5-4,CASSPGQGRSSTEAFF
TRBV7-9,CASSPPGIHNYGYTF
TRBV20-1,CSASDNEQFF
TRBV6-1,CASSDITGIFTNTEAFF
TRBV19,CASTDPSDGIGGYTF
TRBV19,CASRGSHEAFF
TRBV5-1,CASSFGDAYEQYF
TRBV11-2,CASSPRDTLNEKLFF
TRBV7-3,CASSSRQGSNEQFF
TRBV4-1,CASSLITGNTEAFF
TRBV27,CASSSGAYEKLFF
TRBV7-3,CASSPMGRMNTEAFF
TRBV5-4,CASSSGGVRDTQYF
TRBV28,CASSSLDTRDYGYTF